This is a list of T cell receptor beta chains from one sample in a study of blood T cell repertoires in COVID-19. Profiled with immunoSEQ multiplex PCR; TCRdb holds only in-frame clones, not every one. This table holds 310,000 or so clones, 85% to 90% found once. The sequenced sample was peripheral blood. The receptors come from a woman between 45 and 60 years old with active or convalescent COVID-19. The CDR3 runs from the conserved cysteine through the conserved F or W. A D gene is named only where the DNA matches it firmly. Not every row has a clone size; where given, it reads once, few, many or a size class.

CDR3aa	CDR3nt	abundance	j_gene	d_gene	v_gene
CAWTGKETQYF	TGTGCCTGGACAGGTAAAGAGACCCAGTACTTC	.	TRBJ2-5	.	TRBV30
CASSLAGGHYGYTF	TGTGCCAGCAGTTTAGCGGGGGGACACTATGGCTACACCTTC	few	TRBJ1-2	.	TRBV27
CASEFGGAGPQHF	TGTGCCAGCGAGTTCGGGGGGGCAGGGCCCCAGCATTTT	.	TRBJ1-5	.	TRBV2
CASSYSEGYDGYTF	TGTGCCAGCAGTTACTCGGAGGGATACGATGGCTACACCTTC	.	TRBJ1-2	.	TRBV6-5
CAWTPAGATYEQYF	TGTGCCTGGACCCCAGCGGGGGCGACGTACGAGCAGTACTTC	.	TRBJ2-7	TRBD2	TRBV30
CASSLGLATRLETQYF	TGTGCCAGCAGTCTGGGACTAGCGACGAGGTTAGAGACCCAGTACTTC	.	TRBJ2-5	TRBD2	TRBV28
CASSAPGEANYGYTF	TGTGCCAGCTCAGCCCCAGGGGAAGCGAACTATGGCTACACCTTC	.	TRBJ1-2	.	TRBV18
CASSIKTGNTEAFF	TGTGCCAGTAGTATAAAGACAGGGAACACTGAAGCTTTCTTT	.	TRBJ1-1	.	TRBV19
CASSYGTSGRADTQYF	TGTGCCAGCAGCTACGGGACTAGCGGTCGGGCAGATACGCAGTATTTT	.	TRBJ2-3	TRBD2	TRBV7-3
CASSLETGSALHF	TGTGCCAGCAGCTTGGAGACAGGGTCGGCCCTCCACTTT	once	TRBJ1-6	TRBD1	TRBV11-2
CASSQTGTGRRGAFF	TGTGCCAGCAGCCAAACTGGGACAGGTCGAAGAGGGGCTTTCTTT	once	TRBJ1-1	TRBD1	TRBV3-1/TRBV3-2
CASRSLAGGLHGRGETQYF	TGTGCCAGCAGGAGTTTAGCGGGAGGCCTCCACGGCAGAGGAGAGACCCAGTACTTC	.	TRBJ2-5	TRBD2	TRBV2
CASSMAGYGANVLTF	TGTGCCAGTAGTATGGCCGGGTATGGGGCCAACGTCCTGACTTTC	.	TRBJ2-6	.	TRBV19
CASRRDSQGYTF	TGTGCCAGCAGGAGGGACAGCCAGGGCTACACCTTC	.	TRBJ1-2	TRBD1	TRBV7-9
CATEFGAGAQYF	TGTGCCACCGAATTCGGGGCGGGGGCCCAGTACTTC	.	TRBJ2-5	TRBD2	TRBV24-1
CASLGGNSNQPQHF	TGCGCCAGCTTAGGGGGAAATAGCAATCAGCCCCAGCATTTT	few	TRBJ1-5	.	TRBV5-1
CASSPTTTVSYEQYF	TGTGCCAGCAGCCCAACAACCACAGTCTCCTACGAGCAGTACTTC	.	TRBJ2-7	.	TRBV3-1/TRBV3-2
CASSLQGAGNSPLHF	TGTGCCAGCAGTTTACAGGGGGCAGGGAATTCACCCCTCCACTTT	.	TRBJ1-6	TRBD1	TRBV27
CASSQDLRVYEQYF	TGTGCCAGCAGCCAAGATTTGAGGGTCTACGAGCAGTACTTC	.	TRBJ2-7	.	TRBV4-2
CASSRTGYGYTF	TGTGCCAGCAGCAGGACAGGATATGGCTACACCTTC	.	TRBJ1-2	TRBD1	TRBV28
CASSLAGPDTQYF	TGTGCCAGCAGCTTAGCGGGCCCAGATACGCAGTATTTT	.	TRBJ2-3	.	TRBV7-2
CASSDPGQGDNEQFF	TGTGCCAGCAGTGACCCCGGACAGGGCGACAATGAGCAGTTCTTC	.	TRBJ2-1	TRBD1	TRBV2
CASSQDLRTRQETQYF	TGTGCCAGCAGCCAAGATCTACGAACTAGACAAGAGACCCAGTACTTC	.	TRBJ2-5	.	TRBV14
CASSQPSVLAGGHEQFF	TGCGCCAGCAGCCAACCCTCGGTACTAGCGGGAGGGCATGAGCAGTTCTTC	.	TRBJ2-1	TRBD2	TRBV4-3
CASSQVADKAFF	TGCGCCAGCAGCCAAGTGGCAGATAAAGCTTTCTTT	.	TRBJ1-1	.	TRBV4-1
CASSVGVEASTDTQYF	TGTGCCAGCAGCGTAGGGGTAGAAGCGTCCACAGATACGCAGTATTTT	.	TRBJ2-3	.	TRBV9
CASSPGISGAADTQYF	TGTGCTAGCAGCCCCGGGATTAGCGGGGCGGCAGATACGCAGTATTTT	once	TRBJ2-3	TRBD2	TRBV7-7
CASSYSVGENTEAFF	TGTGCCAGCAGTTATTCCGTTGGAGAGAACACTGAAGCTTTCTTT	.	TRBJ1-1	.	TRBV6-2/TRBV6-3
CASSPRTPGAHNEQFF	TGCGCCAGCAGCCCGCGGACCCCAGGGGCCCACAATGAGCAGTTCTTC	.	TRBJ2-1	.	TRBV5-1
CASRSGTERSPLHF	TGTGCCAGCAGGTCCGGGACAGAGAGATCACCCCTCCACTTT	once	TRBJ1-6	TRBD1	TRBV28
CASSPGRGEVGNQPQHF	TGTGCCAGCTCACCGGGCAGGGGGGAGGTGGGCAATCAGCCCCAGCATTTT	.	TRBJ1-5	TRBD1	TRBV18
CASCRGQSYEQYF	TGTGCCAGTTGTAGAGGCCAATCCTACGAGCAGTACTTC	.	TRBJ2-7	.	TRBV28
CASSLLSLNTEAFF	TGTGCCAGCAGCCTACTAAGTTTGAACACTGAAGCTTTCTTT	once	TRBJ1-1	.	TRBV3-1/TRBV3-2
CAWSSEQGLTYGYTF	TGTGCCTGGAGTTCCGAACAGGGTCTAACCTATGGCTACACCTTC	.	TRBJ1-2	.	TRBV30
CASSSGTGGHQPQHF	TGTGCCAGCAGCTCAGGGACAGGGGGCCATCAGCCCCAGCATTTT	.	TRBJ1-5	TRBD1	TRBV7-2
CASSLLAGFGNQPQHF	TGTGCCAGCAGCTTACTGGCAGGGTTTGGCAATCAGCCCCAGCATTTT	.	TRBJ1-5	.	TRBV7-2
CASRTGDDNSPLHF	TGTGCCAGCAGGACAGGGGACGATAATTCACCCCTCCACTTT	.	TRBJ1-6	TRBD1	TRBV6-5
CASSSTSDYNEQFF	TGTGCCAGCTCATCGACTAGCGACTACAATGAGCAGTTCTTC	.	TRBJ2-1	TRBD2	TRBV18
CARTSGSSYEQYF	TGTGCAAGGACTAGCGGCTCCTCCTACGAGCAGTACTTC	.	TRBJ2-7	TRBD2	TRBV30
CSVGGQGAEAFF	TGCAGCGTGGGCGGACAGGGAGCTGAAGCTTTCTTT	.	TRBJ1-1	TRBD1	TRBV29-1
CASSSGTGPLDGYTF	TGTGCCAGCAGTTCCGGGACAGGCCCCCTGGATGGCTACACCTTC	.	TRBJ1-2	TRBD1	TRBV28
CASSHDRSYEQYF	TGCGCCAGCAGCCATGACAGGAGCTACGAGCAGTACTTC	.	TRBJ2-7	.	TRBV4-3
CASSRVTGLVLKSTEAFF	TGTGCCAGCAGCCGAGTAACAGGGTTGGTCCTCAAGAGCACTGAAGCTTTCTTT	few	TRBJ1-1	.	TRBV4-2
CATSRDLGTGNTIYF	TGTGCCACCAGCAGAGATCTGGGCACAGGAAACACCATATATTTT	.	TRBJ1-3	.	TRBV15
CASSLLGQEQYF	TGTGCCAGCAGCTTATTAGGACAAGAGCAGTACTTC	.	TRBJ2-7	.	TRBV11-2
CASSLDRGAEAFF	TGTGCCAGCAGCCTTGACAGGGGCGCTGAAGCTTTCTTT	.	TRBJ1-1	TRBD1	TRBV12-3/TRBV12-4
CASSILAAGELFF	TGTGCCAGTAGTATCCTAGCGGCCGGGGAGCTGTTTTTT	.	TRBJ2-2	TRBD2	TRBV19
CASSLITEAFF	TGTGCCAGCAGCTTGATTACAGAAGCTTTCTTT	.	TRBJ1-1	.	TRBV5-5
CASSLGLGTDTQYF	TGTGCCAGTAGTTTGGGACTCGGCACAGATACGCAGTATTTT	.	TRBJ2-3	.	TRBV19
CASSLAIEGKQYF	TGTGCCAGCAGCTTAGCGATCGAGGGCAAGCAGTACTTC	.	TRBJ2-7	.	TRBV7-9
CASSPRAGTGAGGYTF	TGTGCCAGCTCACCGAGAGCCGGGACAGGCGCTGGTGGCTACACCTTC	.	TRBJ1-2	TRBD1	TRBV18
CASSLQYRVGGYTF	TGTGCCAGCAGCCTACAGTACAGGGTCGGGGGCTACACCTTC	.	TRBJ1-2	.	TRBV28
CASSTRGLFGYEQYF	TGCGCCAGCAGCACCCGAGGGCTCTTTGGCTACGAGCAGTACTTC	.	TRBJ2-7	.	TRBV5-1
CASSPGVAGSDTQYF	TGCGCCAGCAGCCCCGGGGTAGCGGGATCTGATACGCAGTATTTT	.	TRBJ2-3	TRBD2	TRBV5-1
CASSSGLLLADTQYF	TGTGCCAGTAGTTCGGGACTCCTGCTCGCAGATACGCAGTATTTT	.	TRBJ2-3	.	TRBV19
CATSREYDTGNTIYF	TGTGCCACCAGCAGAGAGTACGACACTGGAAACACCATATATTTT	.	TRBJ1-3	.	TRBV15
CASSWHRVNTEAFF	TGTGCCAGCAGTTGGCACAGGGTGAACACTGAAGCTTTCTTT	.	TRBJ1-1	.	TRBV28
CASSWGTGSETQYF	TGTGCCAGCAGCTGGGGGACAGGGAGCGAGACCCAGTACTTC	.	TRBJ2-5	TRBD1	TRBV9
CASSPTTGTSYGYTF	TGTGCCAGCAGTCCCACGACAGGGACGAGCTATGGCTACACCTTC	.	TRBJ1-2	TRBD1	TRBV27
CASSQLRGSYNEQFF	TGTGCCAGCAGCCAACTACGGGGCTCCTACAATGAGCAGTTCTTC	.	TRBJ2-1	.	TRBV3-1/TRBV3-2